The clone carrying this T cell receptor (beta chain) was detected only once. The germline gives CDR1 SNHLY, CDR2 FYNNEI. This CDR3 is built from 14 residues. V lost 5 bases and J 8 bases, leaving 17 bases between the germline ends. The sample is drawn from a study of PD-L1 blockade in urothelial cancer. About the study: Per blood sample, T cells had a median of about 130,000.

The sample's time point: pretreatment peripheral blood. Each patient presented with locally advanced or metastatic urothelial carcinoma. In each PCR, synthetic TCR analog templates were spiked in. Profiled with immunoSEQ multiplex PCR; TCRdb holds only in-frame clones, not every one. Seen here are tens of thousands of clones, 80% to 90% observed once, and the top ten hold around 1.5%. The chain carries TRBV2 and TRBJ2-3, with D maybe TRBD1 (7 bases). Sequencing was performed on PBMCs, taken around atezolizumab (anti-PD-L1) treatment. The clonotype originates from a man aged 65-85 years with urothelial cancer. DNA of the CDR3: TGTGCCAGCAGTTTGGAGGGGGCCTCGAGTACGCAGTATTTT. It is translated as CASSLEGASSTQYF.